This entry lists 25 T cell receptor beta chains sequenced from one sample in a study of T cell changes during pregnancy in multiple sclerosis. The protocol was immunoSEQ multiplex PCR, while the TCRdb copy is restricted to in-frame clones and leaves out a portion. Seen here are under 95,000 clones, around 92% observed once, and the top ten hold about 2%. Sequencing was performed on peripheral blood, taken after pregnancy. The receptors come from a female donor with multiple sclerosis, enrolled in a pregnancy study.

V gene TRBV2 combines with J gene TRBJ1-1; TRBD1 is a possible D gene (5 bases). The V end was cut by 4 bases, the J end by 0 bases, with 15 bases between. Germline-derived CDR1 and CDR2 are SNHLY and FYNNEI. CDR3 length: 16 amino acids. The CDR3 is CASSVEEAGMNTEAFF. CDR3 nucleotides: TGTGCCAGCAGTGTTGAAGAGGCAGGGATGAACACTGAAGCTTTCTTT.

This clone has only one observation. The chain is built from TRBV5-1 and TRBJ1-1; D remains unclear. V dropped 0 bases and J dropped 0 bases, with 12 bases sitting between them. The CDR3 sequence is 16 residues long. Germline V gives CDR1 SGHRS, CDR2 YFSETQ. As DNA, the CDR3 is TGCGCCAGCAGCTTGGTGGTCTCGGCGGTGAACACTGAAGCTTTCTTT. It specifies CASSLVVSAVNTEAFF.

The rearrangement joins TRBV19 to TRBJ2-1, with 7 bases that match TRBD2. CDR1 and CDR2 (germline): LNHDA, SQIVND (reference sequence). The J segment lost 1 base and the V segment lost 3 bases, leaving 9 bases of the junction unmatched. The CDR3 has 17 amino acids. The CDR3 spells CASSIRVSGTSYNEQFF. The CDR3 DNA is TGTGCCAGTAGTATCAGGGTAAGCGGGACGTCCTACAATGAGCAGTTCTTC.

This chain uses TRBV7-6 with TRBJ1-3, with D tentatively TRBD1 (5 bases). Germline V CDR1 and CDR2: SGHVS, FNYEAQ. Between the trimmed V and J ends, which lost 1 base and 0 bases, there was a span of 13 bases. The CDR3 has 17 residues. The CDR3 here is CASSLEGQAYSGNTIYF. The CDR3 region has the DNA TGTGCCAGCAGCTTAGAGGGGCAGGCATACTCTGGAAACACCATATATTTT.

This chain joins TRBV7-8 and TRBJ1-5; D unresolved. The CDR3 runs to 14 residues. Germline values: CDR1 SGHVS, CDR2 FQNEAQ. V was shortened by 4 bases and J by 3 bases, with 10 bases between the two germline ends. CDR3 sequence: CASSSEAFNQPQHF. The CDR3 DNA follows: TGTGCCAGCAGCTCGGAGGCGTTCAATCAGCCCCAGCATTTT.

J is TRBJ2-3 and V is TRBV14, with a weak D call TRBD1 (6 bases). CDR3 length: 16 amino acids. V was clipped by 2 bases and J by 4 bases, with 16 bases between them. The germline gives CDR1 SGHDN, CDR2 FVKESK. CDR3 residues: CASSQWDKGFADTQYF. DNA for the CDR3: TGTGCCAGCAGCCAATGGGACAAAGGGTTTGCAGATACGCAGTATTTT.

V and J are TRBV11-1 and TRBJ1-5, with a tentative D call TRBD1 (5 bases). Germline CDR1 reads SGHAT; CDR2 reads FQDESV (reference sequence). V was pared by 3 bases and J by 3 bases, with 6 bases between. This CDR3 is built from 13 residues. This CDR3 reads CASSLTDNQPQHF. The CDR3 DNA is TGTGCCAGCAGCTTGACAGACAATCAGCCCCAGCATTTT.

The chain recombines TRBV7-9 with TRBJ1-6; D is ambiguous. Trimming removed 1 base from V and 0 bases from J, with 7 bases in between. The CDR3 contains 16 residues. From germline, CDR1 is SEHNR and CDR2 FQNEAQ (reference sequence). The CDR3 sequence: CASSLVRSSYNSPLHF. The CDR3 DNA reads TGTGCCAGCAGCTTAGTCAGAAGCTCCTATAATTCACCCCTCCACTTT.

The chain employs TRBV6-1 and TRBJ2-7, with D perhaps matching TRBD1 (6 bases). This CDR3 has 15 amino acids. V was cut by 2 bases and J by 0 bases, with 11 bases left in between. Germline values: CDR1 MNHNS, CDR2 SASEGT. Here the CDR3 DNA reads TGTGCCAGCAGTGAAACCCCAGGGGCCTCCTACGAGCAGTACTTC. Protein: CASSETPGASYEQYF.

The chain recombines TRBV19 with TRBJ2-1; 13 nucleotides line up with TRBD2. V lost 5 bases to trimming and J lost 3 bases; unmatched junction nucleotides: 7. Germline lookup yields CDR1 LNHDA and CDR2 SQIVND (reference sequence). The CDR3 is made up of 17 amino acids. CDR3 nucleotides: TGTGCCAGTAGTCGACTAGCGGGAGGCCGGAGCTACAATGAGCAGTTCTTC. It specifies CASSRLAGGRSYNEQFF.

The chain couples TRBV19 to TRBJ1-5; 7 bases agree with TRBD1. With V trimmed by 4 bases and J by 3 bases, 6 bases remained unmatched. CDR1 LNHDA and CDR2 SQIVND come from the germline V gene (reference sequence). CDR3 length: 15 residues. The CDR3 protein is CASSRSGQLNQPQHF. The DNA of the CDR3 is TGTGCCAGTAGTAGGTCGGGACAGCTCAATCAGCCCCAGCATTTT.

V usage is TRBV5-1 and J usage is TRBJ2-2; a weak D match, TRBD1 (6 bases). The CDR3 has 13 amino acids. In germline, CDR1 is SGHRS, CDR2 YFSETQ. V was clipped by 3 bases and J by 8 bases, with 11 bases between them. The DNA for the CDR3 is TGCGCCAGCAGCTCCACGCAGGGGGGGGAGCTGTTTTTT. It is translated as CASSSTQGGELFF.

This chain links TRBV9 with TRBJ2-5, with TRBD2 matching 8 bases. V lost 0 bases and J lost 0; bases outside the gene matches: 1. This CDR3 is 15 amino acids long. Per germline, CDR1 SGDLS and CDR2 YYNGEE. CDR3 nucleotide sequence: TGTGCCAGCAGCGTAGGCGGGGGGAACCAAGAGACCCAGTACTTC. Its translation is CASSVGGGNQETQYF.

The J gene is TRBJ2-1, the V gene TRBV11-2, with 11 positions matching TRBD1. Germline V lookup: CDR1 SGHAT, CDR2 FQNNGV. The CDR3 has 15 amino acids. With 1 base clipped from V and 11 bases from J, the junction kept 7 bases outside the gene matches. The CDR3 DNA is TGTGCCAGCAGCTTAGCCGGGACAGGGGGGGTTCAGCAGTTCTTC. Encoded protein: CASSLAGTGGVQQFF. Drawing the rest from reference TRBV11-2 and TRBJ2-1, the complete variable domain is EAGVAQSPRYKIIEKRQSVAFWCNPISGHATLYWYQQILGQGPKLLIQFQNNGVVDDSQLPKDRFSAERLKGVDSTLKIQPAKLEDSAVYLCASSLAGTGGVQQFFGPGTRLTVL.

The chain is built from TRBV7-9 and TRBJ1-1; 7 nucleotides align to TRBD1. The CDR3 covers 14 residues. V dropped 5 bases and J dropped 4; count of bases not matched to a gene: 7. Germline lookup yields CDR1 SEHNR and CDR2 FQNEAQ (reference sequence). The CDR3 region is CASSRTGATTEAFF. Written as DNA, the CDR3 is TGTGCCAGCAGCCGAACAGGGGCAACCACTGAAGCTTTCTTT.

This chain links TRBV9 with TRBJ2-2, with 10 bases fitting TRBD1. From germline, CDR1 is SGDLS and CDR2 YYNGEE. The CDR3 is 16 amino acids. V was clipped by 3 bases and J by 10 bases; unmatched bases: 12. CDR3 coding DNA: TGTGCCAGCAGCGCAACCGGGACAGGGGATACAGAGGAGCTGTTTTTT. It translates to CASSATGTGDTEELFF.

V gene TRBV5-6 combines with J gene TRBJ1-2, with TRBD1 as a possible D gene (6 bases). V was clipped by 4 bases and J by 6 bases, with 16 bases between them. The CDR3 is 14 residues long. Germline V gene sequence: CDR1 SGHDT, CDR2 YYEEEE. Here the CDR3 reads CASSTPDSVNGYTF. The CDR3 DNA reads as TGTGCCAGCAGCACCCCGGACAGTGTCAATGGCTACACCTTC. Full variable domain (outside the CDR3, taken from reference TRBV5-6 and TRBJ1-2): DAGVTQSPTHLIKTRGQQVTLRCSPKSGHDTVSWYQQALGQGPQFIFQYYEEEERQRGNFPDRFSGHQFPNYSSELNVNALLLGDSALYLCASSTPDSVNGYTFGSGTRLTVV.

This chain joins TRBV9 and TRBJ2-2; D is perhaps TRBD2 (6 bases). CDR1 is SGDLS, CDR2 YYNGEE, per germline. CDR3 size: 15 residues. V lost 3 bases and J lost 4, with 13 bases in between. CDR3 DNA: TGTGCCAGCAGCGCTGAAGTTAGCGGCACCGGGGAGCTGTTTTTT. This codes for CASSAEVSGTGELFF.

V gene TRBV30 combines with J gene TRBJ2-3; 7 bases agree with TRBD1. Germline V gives CDR1 GTSNPN, CDR2 SVGIG (reference sequence). V gave up 4 bases and J gave up 5 bases; unmatched junction bases: 9. CDR3 length: 14 amino acids. The CDR3 sequence: CAWNDKGAKDTQYF. The CDR3, as DNA: TGTGCCTGGAACGATAAGGGGGCGAAAGATACGCAGTATTTT.

This rearrangement joins TRBV5-1 to TRBJ2-7, with D possibly matching TRBD1 (6 bases). Germline loops: CDR1 SGHRS, CDR2 YFSETQ. The CDR3 runs to 14 residues. Trimming removed 7 bases from V and 2 bases from J, with 16 bases in between. The CDR3 reads CASGEGQPTYEQYF. Here the CDR3 DNA reads TGCGCCAGCGGCGAAGGACAGCCAACCTACGAGCAGTACTTC.

The rearrangement joins TRBV5-1 to TRBJ2-5; possibly TRBD2 for D (7 bases). CDR1 and CDR2 (germline): SGHRS, YFSETQ. The V and J ends lost 2 bases and 5 bases respectively, with 16 bases between them. The CDR3 runs to 15 residues. In DNA, the CDR3 is TGCGCCAGCAGCTTTGGGGGGGATCAGGGGGAGACCCAGTACTTC. Amino acids: CASSFGGDQGETQYF.

The chain joins TRBV30 to TRBJ2-3, with TRBD1 as a possible D gene (6 bases). CDR3 length: 18 residues. The V gene's germline CDR1 is GTSNPN and CDR2 SVGIG (reference sequence). The V end lost 2 bases, the J end lost 0 bases, and 21 bases lay between the germline ends. CDR3 residues: CAWSPTRTVGASTDTQYF. The DNA for the CDR3 is TGTGCCTGGAGTCCCACTCGGACAGTCGGTGCTAGCACAGATACGCAGTATTTT.

The chain carries TRBV4-3 and TRBJ2-7; no clear D gene. This CDR3 is built from 13 residues. Germline CDR1 and CDR2: LGHNA and YSLEER. Trimming took off 4 bases at V and 6 bases at J, with 13 bases between the two ends. CDR3 sequence: CASSPMRGREQYF. The DNA of the CDR3 is TGCGCCAGCAGCCCGATGCGCGGCCGCGAGCAGTACTTC.

The chain couples TRBV30 to TRBJ1-5; unclear D gene. V lost 2 bases and J lost 0, with 17 bases in between. The CDR3 contains 17 residues. Germline V gene sequence: CDR1 GTSNPN, CDR2 SVGIG (reference sequence). The CDR3 DNA reads TGTGCCTGGAGTTTTCCCCACAGCCCCAGTAGCAATCAGCCCCAGCATTTT. Its protein product is CAWSFPHSPSSNQPQHF. Variable domain in full (rest from reference TRBV30 and TRBJ1-5): SQTIHQWPATLVQPVGSPLSLECTVEGTSNPNLYWYRQAAGRGLQLLFYSVGIGQISSEVPQNLSASRPQDRQFILSSKKLLLSDSGFYLCAWSFPHSPSSNQPQHFGDGTRLSIL.

In regard to this clone: At one of its ends the junction is not consistent with the germline gene, which may arise from a read error. The chain combines TRBV6-1 with TRBJ1-4; D perhaps matches TRBD1 (5 bases). The CDR3 extends over 14 amino acids. Germline lookup yields CDR1 MNHNS and CDR2 SASEGT. This CDR3 is CASREDSLNEKLFF. CDR3 sequence (DNA): TGTGCCAGCAGGGAAGACAGTCTCAATGAAAAACTGTTTTTT.